This T cell receptor (beta chain) was sequenced for a study of prognosis after radiotherapy for stage I lung cancer listed by TCRdb under 2021. Turning to the overall study: Between April 2018 and January 2019, fewer than 20 patients with stage I NSCLC were enrolled in Nanjing, China. A total of about 38 blood samples from approximately 20 patients were sequenced, with one sample obtained before and one obtained after SBRT for each patient. About 20% of the 19 patients developed distant metastases after SBRT, at a median of approximately 7 months; the other 15 showed no significant progression. No patient received concurrent therapy alongside SBRT. Oligometastatic NSCLC after surgical resection of the primary tumor was present in roughly five patients, while newly diagnosed primary stage I lung tumors were present in around 15. Every patient was deemed medically inoperable, roughly twelve because of comorbidities and roughly 7 because they refused surgery. The cohort included 10 to 15 men and several women, with a median age of approximately 74 years and a range of about 53 to 84 years. This study profiled peripheral blood TCR beta repertoires from stage I NSCLC patients before and after stereotactic body radiotherapy and linked the repertoires to distant failure. Tumor histology was squamous cell carcinoma in over 5 patients and adenocarcinoma in twelve. SBRT was delivered in 3 to 5 fractions with a biologically effective dose of at least 100 Gy, and image-guided IMRT or VMAT was used for delivery. Results and caveats for the whole study, not just this receptor: Limitations of the study included a small cohort and short follow-up, and the study findings need independent validation. None of the reported P values were adjusted for multiple comparisons. Unique TCR clone counts fell after SBRT (median approximately 9,900 before versus 6,500 to 7,500 after; Wilcoxon paired P=0.011). Post-SBRT Shannon entropy and its change from baseline were lower in patients who developed distant metastases; baseline Shannon entropy was not associated with metastases. TRBV and TRBJ usage frequencies reportedly differed by metastasis status, in two V genes at baseline and in roughly 9 V and two J genes after SBRT. No determination of tumor specificity was made for expanded TCR clones.

V loses 6 bases at its end and J loses 6 bases; junction bases beyond the gene matches: 7. The CDR3 contains 14 residues, cysteine and phenylalanine counted. The kept DNA is CDR3 alone, 42 bases in frame from the first base. As encoded in the germline V gene (reference sequence), CDR1 is DFQATT while CDR2 is SNEGSKA. For this clonotype: What this receptor recognizes is not known. The sample holds no much larger clone one base away, and base qualities are not on file.

No patient had a history of other malignancies or prior chemotherapy or radiotherapy, and all had node-negative disease on CT and PET/CT. At each of two time points, approximately 6.6 milliliters of peripheral venous blood were collected in EDTA tubes. Ficoll-Paque Plus density-gradient centrifugation was used to isolate PBMCs. Right after collection, samples were kept at -80 degrees C until analysis. Two rounds of multiplex PCR were performed to amplify the TCR beta CDR3 region from genomic DNA. In the first round of PCR, primers specific to each TRBV and TRBJ gene were used, and the primer sequences are filed in Chinese patent CN105087789A. The second PCR round used universal primers. The Roche High Pure PCR Template Preparation Kit was used to extract genomic DNA from frozen PBMCs. Paired-end sequencing with 151 bp reads was performed on the libraries using an Illumina HiSeq 3000. The authors' analysis ran thus. CutAdapt was used to discard raw reads that did not contain the multiplex PCR primer sequences. Using PEAR, the high-quality paired reads were merged into contigs. By alignment to reference sequences, MiXCR assigned TRB V, D and J gene segments to each contig. CDR3 sequences were clustered by base quality and sequence similarity to remove sequencing errors. Diversity was measured as Shannon entropy normalized by the natural log of productive TCR sequence number. Clonality was defined as one minus Shannon entropy divided by the natural log of the number of unique clonotypes. The Youden index of ROC curves was used to select progression-free survival cut-offs for repertoire metrics, and analyses were performed in R 3.5.3. TCRdb reanalyzed the raw reads on its own, using fastp at Q25 for trimming and MiXCR for clone calling, and kept in-frame beta chains. When rows share a CDR3 protein, they turn into one entry using the most common DNA and genes. None of the V and J calls come from the authors' own analysis; TCRdb made them. For this sample there are roughly 30,000 distinct CDR3 sequences; 40% to 50% appear just once. About 17% of the sample belongs to the ten largest clones.

This TCR came from a donor aged 50 or older with non-small cell lung cancer. Here the sequenced sample was PBMCs, taken before or after stereotactic body radiation therapy (not recorded which). The V gene is TRBV20-1 and the J gene is TRBJ2-1; the junction holds 11 bases that match TRBD2. The CDR3 region has the sequence CSAQISGRANEQFF. In nucleotide form, the sequence is TGCAGTGCCCAGATTAGCGGGAGGGCCAATGAGCAGTTCTTC.